These 23 T cell receptor beta chains originate from one sample sequenced in a study of OX40 agonist ivuxolimab in advanced cancers. Libraries were prepared by immunoSEQ multiplex PCR; TCRdb keeps only in-frame clonotypes and omits some of them. This sample has about 35,000 clones, with roughly 90% found just once. The material was CD4+ or CD8+ T cells sorted from blood, obtained in a trial of the OX40 agonist ivuxolimab. Receptors were obtained from an adult with an advanced solid tumor such as melanoma, head and neck, liver or kidney cancer.

The chain has TRBV6-1 and TRBJ2-3; 7 bases map to TRBD1. The V segment lost 2 bases and the J segment 0 bases; nucleotides outside the gene matches: 5. The CDR3 consists of 16 residues. CDR1 and CDR2 from the germline V gene are MNHNS and SASEGT. CDR3 bases: TGTGCCAGCAGTGAAAAGACAGGGTATAGCACAGATACGCAGTATTTT. Translating it yields CASSEKTGYSTDTQYF.

This rearrangement joins TRBV28 to TRBJ2-1; D gene ambiguous. With 3 bases removed from V and 7 bases from J, the gap between germline ends came to 16 bases. This CDR3 region has 15 residues. Germline V CDR1 and CDR2: MDHEN, SYDVKM. The CDR3 DNA sequence: TGTGCCAGCAGTTTTGTCGGTAGGGTGGGGAATGAGCAGTTCTTC. Translating it yields CASSFVGRVGNEQFF.

The chain couples TRBV13 to TRBJ2-1; D ambiguous. The germline V gene has CDR1 PRHDT and CDR2 FYEKMQ (reference sequence). Between the trimmed V and J ends, which lost 5 bases and 5 bases, there was a span of 10 bases. The CDR3 spans 13 residues. In nucleotides, the CDR3 is TGTGCCAGCAGCGCTTGGACCGACAATGAGCAGTTCTTC. Residues: CASSAWTDNEQFF.

The rearrangement joins TRBV5-8 to TRBJ2-2; D remains ambiguous. The CDR3 has 15 residues. The V end was cut by 0 bases, the J end by 3 bases, with 9 bases between. Germline CDR1 SGHTS, CDR2 YDEGEE. The CDR3 spells CASSLEGGDTGELFF. CDR3 nucleotides: TGTGCCAGCAGCTTGGAGGGCGGTGACACCGGGGAGCTGTTTTTT.

This rearrangement joins TRBV6-6 to TRBJ2-1; TRBD2 aligns across 8 bases. From germline, CDR1 is MNHNY and CDR2 SVGAGI (reference sequence). This CDR3 is 14 amino acids long. The junction had 1 base not matched to a gene; V was cut back by 4 bases and J by 2 bases. In nucleotides, the CDR3 is TGTGCCAGCAGTTCTAGCGGGCCCTACAATGAGCAGTTCTTC. Translation: CASSSSGPYNEQFF.

In this sample, this clone turned up a few times. This sequence joins TRBV9 and TRBJ1-2; perhaps TRBD1 as D (5 bases). Between the trimmed V and J ends, which lost 4 bases and 6 bases, there was a span of 19 bases. The CDR3 totals 15 residues. The germline V gene has CDR1 SGDLS and CDR2 YYNGEE. Here the CDR3 DNA reads TGTGCCAGCAGCCTTAAGGGAAGGGGCGCGGATGGCTACACCTTC. It translates to CASSLKGRGADGYTF.

CDR3 coding DNA: TGCGCCAGCAGTCAATCGGTACCAGCCGTCTCCTACGAGCAGTACTTC. It translates to CASSQSVPAVSYEQYF. J is TRBJ2-7 and V is TRBV23-1; D not certain. TRBV23-1 has ORF status, its function being uncertain. The CDR3 totals 16 residues. Trimming stripped 0 bases from V and 0 bases from J, with 12 bases between.

The gene calls are TRBV9 and TRBJ2-2; 13 bases fit TRBD2. V was pared by 1 base and J by 2 bases, with 8 bases of the junction left unmatched. The germline CDR1 and CDR2 sequences are SGDLS and YYNGEE. The CDR3 sequence is 19 residues long. Written as DNA, the CDR3 is TGTGCCAGCAGCGTAAGGGCGAAGGGACTAGCGGGAAACACCGGGGAGCTGTTTTTT. This encodes CASSVRAKGLAGNTGELFF.

The J gene is TRBJ2-5, the V gene TRBV9, with 7 bases matching TRBD2. Unmatched junction bases numbered 1, after V lost 1 base and J lost 1 base. Germline CDR1 reads SGDLS; CDR2 reads YYNGEE. This CDR3 is 14 amino acids long. The CDR3 nucleotides are TGTGCCAGCAGCGTAAGCGGGGTCCAAGAGACCCAGTACTTC. Its translation is CASSVSGVQETQYF.

The chain uses TRBV10-1 and TRBJ2-2; perhaps D is TRBD1 or TRBD2 (5 bases each). The CDR3 loop spans 12 amino acids. Per germline, CDR1 WNHNN and CDR2 SYGVQD (reference sequence). The CDR3 DNA is TGCGGAGGGGCGGCTAACACCGGGGAGCTGTTTTTT. This encodes CGGAANTGELFF.

The chain uses TRBV27 and TRBJ2-7, with 8 bases aligning to TRBD1. The V segment lost 5 bases and the J segment 6 bases; nucleotides outside the gene matches: 6. The CDR3 has 13 residues. Germline V gives CDR1 MNHEY, CDR2 SMNVEV (reference sequence). CDR3 nucleotides: TGTGCCAGCAGTCGAGGGACAGGCACCGAGCAGTACTTC. Translation gives CASSRGTGTEQYF.

The chain couples TRBV14 to TRBJ2-3; D is unclear. Looked up from germline, CDR1 is SGHDN and CDR2 is FVKESK. The V end lost 7 bases, the J end lost 8 bases, and 13 bases lay between the germline ends. The CDR3 extends over 12 amino acids. The CDR3 DNA is TGTGCCAGCACCCCACTCCGCGGTACGCAGTATTTT. It is translated as CASTPLRGTQYF.

The chain carries TRBV28 and TRBJ2-3, with D unresolved. CDR1 and CDR2 from the germline V gene are MDHEN and SYDVKM. Trimming removed 5 bases at V and 1 base at J, with 10 bases between. The CDR3 loop spans 14 amino acids. The CDR3, as DNA: TGTGCCAGCAGTCCACCCCGCCGCACAGATACGCAGTATTTT. It yields the protein CASSPPRRTDTQYF.

V gene TRBV7-6 combines with J gene TRBJ2-1, with TRBD2 matching 10 bases. Per the germline V gene, CDR1 is SGHVS and CDR2 is FNYEAQ. The V gene end was trimmed by 5 bases and the J gene end by 5 bases; junction bases not matched to a gene: 6. The CDR3 length is 15 residues. This CDR3 is CASSTTLAGDNEQFF. The CDR3 region has the DNA TGTGCCAGCAGCACCACTCTAGCGGGGGACAATGAGCAGTTCTTC.

This clone was counted once. V gene TRBV6-5 combines with J gene TRBJ2-7, with 8 bases lining up with TRBD1. Germline lookup yields CDR1 MNHEY and CDR2 SVGAGI. This CDR3 region has 14 residues. V lost 5 bases, J lost 3 bases, and 6 bases stayed unmatched. The CDR3 here is CASSLFTGGYEQYF. CDR3 in DNA: TGTGCCAGCAGTCTATTTACAGGGGGCTACGAGCAGTACTTC.

CDR3 loop: CAWSETGGGAGQYF. CDR3 in DNA: TGTGCCTGGAGCGAGACAGGGGGAGGGGCCGGGCAGTACTTC. The chain uses TRBV30 and TRBJ2-7, with TRBD1 matching over 9 bases. V dropped 3 bases and J dropped 9; count of bases not matched to a gene: 12. Germline V lookup: CDR1 GTSNPN, CDR2 SVGIG (reference sequence). The CDR3 runs 14 residues.

The chain links TRBV7-6 to TRBJ2-2, with 8 bases identical to TRBD1. Germline V gene data show CDR1 as SGHVS and CDR2 as FNYEAQ. The CDR3 spans 15 residues. Trimming removed 0 bases from V and 4 bases from J; junction bases left unmatched: 1. The CDR3 DNA reads TGTGCCAGCAGCTTAGCGACAGGGGCCACCGGGGAGCTGTTTTTT. The encoded protein is CASSLATGATGELFF.

This sequence joins TRBV2 and TRBJ2-1; 7 positions agree with TRBD2. J was trimmed by 4 bases and V by 3 bases; bases with no gene match: 9. Germline V gene sequence: CDR1 SNHLY, CDR2 FYNNEI. The CDR3 length is 16 residues. The CDR3 loop is CASSEPSGNAYNEQFF. Written as DNA, the CDR3 is TGTGCCAGCAGTGAGCCTAGCGGAAACGCTTACAATGAGCAGTTCTTC.

The chain combines TRBV23-1 with TRBJ2-5; D could derive from TRBD1 or TRBD2 (7 bases each). TRBV23-1 is given ORF status, its function remaining uncertain. Deletions cut 3 bases from V and 1 base from J, with 12 bases between. The CDR3 is 15 residues long. The CDR3 DNA sequence: TGCGCCAGCAGTCAGCCAGGGGGGGGCCAAGAGACCCAGTACTTC. Its translation is CASSQPGGGQETQYF.

This sequence joins TRBV4-1 and TRBJ2-7; D is perhaps TRBD2 (5 bases). CDR3 length: 15 amino acids. V lost 0 bases, J lost 3 bases, and 12 bases lay in between. Germline lookup yields CDR1 MGHRA and CDR2 YSYEKL. This chain's CDR3 is CASSQDRGPFYEQYF. CDR3 sequence (DNA): TGCGCCAGCAGCCAAGATCGGGGTCCATTCTACGAGCAGTACTTC.

This clone was seen a single time. The chain carries TRBV28 and TRBJ1-5; D is unclear. The germline V and J ends were trimmed by 3 bases and 4 bases, with 13 bases remaining between them. Germline CDR1 MDHEN, CDR2 SYDVKM. The CDR3 sequence is 15 residues long. Written as DNA, the CDR3 is TGTGCCAGCAGTTTCTCCCCGGGTGGGAATCAGCCCCAGCATTTT. Translating gives CASSFSPGGNQPQHF.

The chain links TRBV5-6 to TRBJ2-7; D may be TRBD1 (6 bases). Trimming shortened V by 2 bases and J by 7 bases, and 13 bases separated the two germline ends. This CDR3 is 13 amino acids long. Germline V lookup: CDR1 SGHDT, CDR2 YYEEEE. CDR3 residues: CASSLGTKSEQYF. CDR3 in DNA: TGTGCCAGCAGCTTAGGGACAAAAAGTGAGCAGTACTTC.

V usage is TRBV27 and J usage is TRBJ2-1; TRBD2 matches 12 bases. This CDR3 is built from 16 residues. Germline V gene data show CDR1 as MNHEY and CDR2 as SMNVEV (reference sequence). V trimming: 5 bases; J trimming: 3 bases; junction bases outside the gene matches: 5. The CDR3 is CASSRTSGAVYNEQFF. CDR3 nucleotides: TGTGCCAGCAGTCGGACTAGCGGGGCCGTCTACAATGAGCAGTTCTTC.